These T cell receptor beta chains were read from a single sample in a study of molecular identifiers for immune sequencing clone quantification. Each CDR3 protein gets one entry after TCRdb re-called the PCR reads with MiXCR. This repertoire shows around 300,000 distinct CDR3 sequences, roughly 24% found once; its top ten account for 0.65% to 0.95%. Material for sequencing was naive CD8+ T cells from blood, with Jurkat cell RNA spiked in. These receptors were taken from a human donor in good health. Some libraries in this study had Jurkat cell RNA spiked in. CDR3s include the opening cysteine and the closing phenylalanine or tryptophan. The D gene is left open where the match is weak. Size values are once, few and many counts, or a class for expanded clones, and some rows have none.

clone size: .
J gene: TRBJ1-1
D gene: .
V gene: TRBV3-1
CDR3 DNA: TGTGCCAGCAGCCCCTCCGGACAGTTCCCCGGGGACACTGAAGCTTTCTTT
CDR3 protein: CASSPSGQFPGDTEAFF

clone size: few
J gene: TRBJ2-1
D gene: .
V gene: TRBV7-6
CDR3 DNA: TGTGCCAGCAGCCCAAGGACGGGTTCTTACAATGAGCAGTTCTTC
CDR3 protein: CASSPRTGSYNEQFF

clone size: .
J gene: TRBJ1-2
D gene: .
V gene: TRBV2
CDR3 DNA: TGTGCCAGCTTTCCCCCCGGGTTTTATGGCTGCACCTTC
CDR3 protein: CASFPPGFYGCTF

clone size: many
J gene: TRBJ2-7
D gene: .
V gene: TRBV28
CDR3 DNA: TGTGCCAGCAGTTCCCGACTGGATACCTACGAGCAGTACTTC
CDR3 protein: CASSSRLDTYEQYF

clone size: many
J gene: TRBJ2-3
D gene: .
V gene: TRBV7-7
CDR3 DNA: TGTGCTAGCAGCTTAGCGCCTTCAGATACGCAGTATTTT
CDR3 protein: CASSLAPSDTQYF

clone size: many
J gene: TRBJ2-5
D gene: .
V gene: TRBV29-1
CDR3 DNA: TGCAGCGTTGAGGGATCGGAGACCCAGTACTTC
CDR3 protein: CSVEGSETQYF

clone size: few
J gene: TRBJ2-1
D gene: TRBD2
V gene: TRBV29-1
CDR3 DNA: TGCAGCGTTGGTACGGCCGAGGTAGCGGGAGGGGAGTTCTTC
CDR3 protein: CSVGTAEVAGGEFF

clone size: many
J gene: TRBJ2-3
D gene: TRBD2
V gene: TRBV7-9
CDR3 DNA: TGTGCCAGCAGCTTATTCACTAGCGGGGCATACACAGATACGCAGTATTTT
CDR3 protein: CASSLFTSGAYTDTQYF

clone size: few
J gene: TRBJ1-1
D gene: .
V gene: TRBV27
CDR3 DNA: TGTGCCAGCAGTTTAGGGATATCGACGGCTGAAGCTTTCTTT
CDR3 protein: CASSLGISTAEAFF

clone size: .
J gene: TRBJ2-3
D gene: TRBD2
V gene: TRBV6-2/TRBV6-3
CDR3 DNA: TGTGCCAGCAGTTGGACGGGACTAGCGGGGGGCCGGACAGATACGCAGTATTTT
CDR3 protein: CASSWTGLAGGRTDTQYF

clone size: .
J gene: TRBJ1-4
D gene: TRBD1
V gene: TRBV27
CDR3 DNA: TGTGCCAGCAGAAAAACAGGGGGCGGTGCCCCACTGTTTTTT
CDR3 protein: CASRKTGGGAPLFF

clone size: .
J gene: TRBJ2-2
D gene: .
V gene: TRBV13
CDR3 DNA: TGTGCCAGCAGCTCGAACGGGGGTTCGAACACCGGGGAGCTGTTTTTT
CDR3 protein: CASSSNGGSNTGELFF

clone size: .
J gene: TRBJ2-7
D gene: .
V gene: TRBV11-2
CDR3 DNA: TGTGCCAGCCGGACCCCCGGGACAATATACGAGCAGTACTTC
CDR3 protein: CASRTPGTIYEQYF